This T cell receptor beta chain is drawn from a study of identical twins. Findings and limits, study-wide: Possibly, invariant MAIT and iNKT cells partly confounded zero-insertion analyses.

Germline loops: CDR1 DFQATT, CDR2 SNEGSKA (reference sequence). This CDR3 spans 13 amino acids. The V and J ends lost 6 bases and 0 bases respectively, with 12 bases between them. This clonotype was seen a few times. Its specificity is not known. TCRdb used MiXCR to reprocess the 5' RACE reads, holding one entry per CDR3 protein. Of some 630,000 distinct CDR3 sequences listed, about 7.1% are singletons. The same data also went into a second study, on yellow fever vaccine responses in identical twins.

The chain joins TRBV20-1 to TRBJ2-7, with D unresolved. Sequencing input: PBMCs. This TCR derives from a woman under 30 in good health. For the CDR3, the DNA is TGCAGTGCGACCCCCCTAAGCTCCTACGAGCAGTACGTC. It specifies CSATPLSSYEQYV.